A selection of T cell receptor beta chains follows, all from one sample in a study of T cell responses to AZD1222 COVID-19 vaccine. Repertoires were generated with immunoSEQ multiplex PCR, while TCRdb's copy carries only in-frame clones and drops some. The data hold about 120,000 clones, with 88% observed a single time. The sample in question was peripheral blood, obtained on day 0 of AZD1222 vaccination. Receptors originate from an adult in good health. The CDR3 runs from the conserved cysteine through the conserved F or W. The D gene is left open where the match is weak. Expanded clones get a size class; other rows say once, few or many, or leave the size out.

>TRBD1|TRBV3-1/TRBV3-2|TRBJ2-7|-
CASSQASGTVSYEQYF
TGTGCCAGCAGCCAAGCCTCCGGGACAGTCTCCTACGAGCAGTACTTC
>-|TRBV30|TRBJ1-3|-
CAWSVGNPGNTIYF
TGTGCCTGGAGTGTGGGGAACCCTGGAAACACCATATATTTT
>TRBD1|TRBV29-1|TRBJ2-3|once
CSVMRGLADTQYF
TGCAGCGTGATGAGGGGGCTGGCAGATACGCAGTATTTT
>TRBD1|TRBV5-1|TRBJ2-7|-
CASSFKGAGTPTPWQYF
TGCGCCAGCAGCTTTAAGGGGGCTGGTACCCCAACCCCGTGGCAGTACTTC
>-|TRBV18|TRBJ1-2|many
CASSPLQLGALGYTF
TGTGCCAGCTCACCCCTCCAACTGGGGGCGCTTGGCTACACCTTC
>-|TRBV6-5|TRBJ2-7|-
CASRRRGARNEQYF
TGTGCCAGCAGAAGACGCGGGGCGCGGAACGAGCAGTACTTC
>TRBD1|TRBV19|TRBJ1-2|-
CASRDRLYGYTF
TGTGCCAGTAGGGACAGGTTATATGGCTACACCTTC
>-|TRBV9|TRBJ1-3|-
CASSVGPRGGNTIYF
TGTGCCAGCAGCGTAGGCCCGAGGGGGGGAAACACCATATATTTT
>-|TRBV11-1|TRBJ2-3|-
CASGGSSADTQYF
TGTGCCAGCGGGGGCTCCAGTGCAGATACGCAGTATTTT
>TRBD1|TRBV11-3|TRBJ1-1|-
CASSLGQAQNTEAFF
TGTGCCAGCAGCCTCGGACAGGCGCAGAACACTGAAGCTTTCTTT
>-|TRBV19|TRBJ1-6|-
CASSMLYSPLHF
TGTGCCAGTAGTATGCTGTATTCACCCCTCCACTTT
>TRBD2|TRBV5-4|TRBJ2-2|-
CASSPWTSSTGELFF
TGTGCCAGCAGCCCTTGGACTAGTTCCACCGGGGAGCTGTTTTTT
>-|TRBV6-1|TRBJ1-3|-
CASSDGPSSGNTIYF
TGTGCCAGCAGTGACGGGCCGAGCTCTGGAAACACCATATATTTT
>-|TRBV19|TRBJ2-5|-
CASSTKETQYF
TGTGCCAGTAGTACGAAAGAGACCCAGTACTTC
>TRBD1|TRBV9|TRBJ2-1|-
CASSADRGHEQFF
TGTGCCAGCAGCGCGGACAGGGGACATGAGCAGTTCTTC
>-|TRBV28|TRBJ2-7|-
CASSPHRVSYEQYF
TGTGCCAGCAGTCCTCACAGGGTCTCCTACGAGCAGTACTTC
>-|TRBV14|TRBJ1-2|-
CASSQDLDLYGYTF
TGTGCCAGCAGCCAAGATCTGGATCTCTATGGCTACACCTTC
>TRBD1|TRBV7-9|TRBJ1-5|-
CASSPGQGYQPQHF
TGTGCCAGCAGCCCGGGACAGGGCTATCAGCCCCAGCATTTT
>-|TRBV28|TRBJ1-5|-
CASSHKQGYSNQPQHF
TGTGCCAGCAGCCACAAACAGGGTTATAGCAATCAGCCCCAGCATTTT
>-|TRBV27|TRBJ2-7|-
CASSSWGRPYEQYF
TGTGCCAGCAGTTCCTGGGGGAGACCCTACGAGCAGTACTTC
>TRBD2|TRBV29-1|TRBJ2-5|-
CSVALAEETQYF
TGCAGCGTTGCTCTAGCGGAAGAGACCCAGTACTTC
>-|TRBV6-2/TRBV6-3|TRBJ1-4|-
CASSRGLGEKLFF
TGTGCCAGCAGCCGGGGGCTAGGGGAAAAACTGTTTTTT
>-|TRBV5-6|TRBJ1-5|-
CASSHGLHQPQHF
TGTGCCAGCAGCCATGGACTGCATCAGCCCCAGCATTTT
>-|TRBV19|TRBJ1-1|once
CASGSVTEAFF
TGTGCCAGTGGCTCGGTAACTGAAGCTTTCTTT
>-|TRBV6-1|TRBJ1-2|-
CASSDSHYYGYTF
TGTGCCAGCAGTGACAGTCACTATTATGGCTACACCTTC
>-|TRBV6-1|TRBJ1-2|-
CASSEFFGYGYTF
TGTGCCAGCAGTGAATTTTTCGGCTATGGCTACACCTTC
>TRBD1|TRBV9|TRBJ2-3|-
CASSVGRRDRVADTQYF
TGTGCCAGCAGCGTAGGTCGTAGGGACAGGGTAGCAGATACGCAGTATTTT
>-|TRBV29-1|TRBJ1-2|-
CSVEGGGVYGYTF
TGCAGCGTTGAAGGGGGAGGGGTCTATGGCTACACCTTC
>-|TRBV5-8|TRBJ1-5|-
CASSLAFKGGQPQHF
TGTGCCAGCAGCTTGGCCTTTAAGGGGGGTCAGCCCCAGCATTTT
>-|TRBV21-1|TRBJ2-1|-
CARPGLAGEHEQFF
TGTGCCAGGCCGGGACTAGCGGGAGAACATGAGCAGTTCTTC
>-|TRBV9|TRBJ1-2|-
CASSVVGGADGYTF
TGTGCCAGCAGCGTAGTTGGGGGGGCGGACGGCTACACCTTC
>-|TRBV28|TRBJ2-7|-
CASSTTGSSNEQYF
TGTGCCAGCAGCACCACAGGGTCGTCTAACGAGCAGTACTTC
>TRBD2|TRBV27|TRBJ2-2|-
CASSGGSATGELFF
TGTGCCAGCAGCGGGGGGAGTGCCACCGGGGAGCTGTTTTTT
>-|TRBV10-2|TRBJ2-7|once
CASSQDRGSYEQYF
TGCGCCAGCAGTCAGGACAGAGGTTCCTACGAGCAGTACTTC
>-|TRBV18|TRBJ1-6|-
CASSDRVTNSPLHF
TGTGCCAGCTCGGACAGAGTGACTAATTCACCCCTCCACTTT
>-|TRBV5-1|TRBJ2-2|-
CASSLEQRPTGELFF
TGCGCCAGCAGCTTGGAGCAGAGACCCACCGGGGAGCTGTTTTTT
>-|TRBV10-3|TRBJ2-7|-
CAISVGPREQYF
TGTGCCATCAGTGTGGGACCGAGGGAGCAGTACTTC
>-|TRBV5-4|TRBJ2-1|-
CASSRGNSGSYNEQFF
TGTGCCAGCAGCAGGGGGAATAGCGGTTCTTACAATGAGCAGTTCTTC
>TRBD1|TRBV28|TRBJ2-1|-
CASRDRGTYNEQFF
TGTGCCAGCAGGGACAGGGGTACCTACAATGAGCAGTTCTTC
>-|TRBV2|TRBJ2-3|-
CASSPSADTQYF
TGTGCCAGCAGCCCAAGTGCAGATACGCAGTATTTT
>-|TRBV7-9|TRBJ1-4|-
CASSFRSTNEKLFF
TGTGCCAGCAGCTTCAGGTCGACTAATGAAAAACTGTTTTTT
>TRBD1|TRBV11-2|TRBJ2-7|few
CASSFWTGAPYEQYF
TGTGCCAGCAGCTTTTGGACAGGGGCCCCCTACGAGCAGTACTTC
>TRBD1|TRBV18|TRBJ2-5|-
CASSPTGARWETQYF
TGTGCCAGCTCACCGACAGGGGCCCGGTGGGAGACCCAGTACTTC
>TRBD2|TRBV7-2|TRBJ2-7|few
CASSFRAGSLDEQYF
TGTGCCAGCAGCTTCCGAGCGGGATCCCTAGACGAGCAGTACTTC
>-|TRBV12-3/TRBV12-4|TRBJ2-1|-
CASSPAVEQFF
TGTGCCAGCAGCCCCGCGGTGGAGCAGTTCTTC
>-|TRBV19|TRBJ1-1|once
CASTDMNTEAFF
TGTGCCAGTACAGACATGAACACTGAAGCTTTCTTT
>-|TRBV18|TRBJ1-2|-
CASSPSVGEANYGYTF
TGTGCCAGCTCACCCTCAGTGGGGGAAGCTAACTATGGCTACACCTTC
>TRBD1|TRBV28|TRBJ1-6|-
CASSLVGQGNSPLHF
TGTGCCAGCAGTCTCGTGGGACAGGGTAATTCACCCCTCCACTTT
>-|TRBV12-5|TRBJ1-1|-
CASGTYSGNTEAFF
TGTGCTAGTGGCACCTACTCCGGGAACACTGAAGCTTTCTTT
>-|TRBV5-6|TRBJ2-4|-
CASSLNLQGRGNIQYF
TGTGCCAGCAGCTTGAACTTGCAGGGTAGGGGAAACATTCAGTACTTC
>-|TRBV21-1|TRBJ2-1|-
CASSKPRGQFF
TGTGCCAGCAGCAAACCCAGGGGACAGTTCTTC
>-|TRBV4-1|TRBJ2-2|-
CASSQFVGSPPGELFF
TGCGCCAGCAGCCAATTCGTCGGGAGTCCCCCCGGGGAGCTGTTTTTT
>TRBD2|TRBV9|TRBJ2-7|few
CASSVGLAGSSYEQYF
TGTGCCAGCAGCGTAGGGCTAGCGGGGAGCTCCTACGAGCAGTACTTC
>-|TRBV7-9|TRBJ2-7|once
CASSLLGSGREQYF
TGTGCCAGCAGCTTATTAGGATCGGGGCGCGAGCAGTACTTC